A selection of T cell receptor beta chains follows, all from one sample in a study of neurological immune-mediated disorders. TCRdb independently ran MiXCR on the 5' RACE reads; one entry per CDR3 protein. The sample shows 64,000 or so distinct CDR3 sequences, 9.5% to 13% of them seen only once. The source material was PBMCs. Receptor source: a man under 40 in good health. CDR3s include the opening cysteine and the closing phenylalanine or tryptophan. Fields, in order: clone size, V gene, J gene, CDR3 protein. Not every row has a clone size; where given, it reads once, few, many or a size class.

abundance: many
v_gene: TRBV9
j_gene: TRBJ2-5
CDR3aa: CASSVGRIQETQYF

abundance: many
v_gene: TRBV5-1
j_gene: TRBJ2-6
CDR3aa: CASSLLSGANVLTF

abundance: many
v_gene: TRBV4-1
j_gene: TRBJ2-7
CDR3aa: CASSQSPYGYEQYF

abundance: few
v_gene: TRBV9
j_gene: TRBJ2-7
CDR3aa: CASSVDHSSYEQYF

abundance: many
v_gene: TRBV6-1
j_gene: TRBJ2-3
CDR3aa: CASRPGQGHNTDTQYF

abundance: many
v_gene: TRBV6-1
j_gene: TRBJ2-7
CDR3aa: CASREPWDGSSYEQYF

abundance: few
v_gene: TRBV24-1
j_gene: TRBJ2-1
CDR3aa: CATSERDYNEQFF

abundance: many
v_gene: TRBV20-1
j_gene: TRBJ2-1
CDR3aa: CSASSSGKPIEQFF

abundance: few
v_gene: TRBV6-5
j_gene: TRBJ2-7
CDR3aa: CASRSTGDEQYF

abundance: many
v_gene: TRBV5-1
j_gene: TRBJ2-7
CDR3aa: CASSSNRDEQYF

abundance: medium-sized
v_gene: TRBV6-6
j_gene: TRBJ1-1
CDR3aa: CASSYSDMNTEAFF

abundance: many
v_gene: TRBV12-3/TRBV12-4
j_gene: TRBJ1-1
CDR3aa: CASSRQGANWNTEAFF

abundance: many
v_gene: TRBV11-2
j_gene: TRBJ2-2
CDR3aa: CASSWDRGRAGELFF

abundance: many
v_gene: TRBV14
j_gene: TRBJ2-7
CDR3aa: CASSRGPSDSYEQYF

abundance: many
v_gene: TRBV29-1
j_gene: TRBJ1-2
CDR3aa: CSVKGANYGYTF

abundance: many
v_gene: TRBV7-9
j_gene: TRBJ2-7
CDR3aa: CASSLAVSPGSYEQYF

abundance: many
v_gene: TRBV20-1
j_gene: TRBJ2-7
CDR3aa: CSATGLKYYEQYF

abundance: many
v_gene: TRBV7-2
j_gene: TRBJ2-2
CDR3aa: CASSLESAGGNTGELFF

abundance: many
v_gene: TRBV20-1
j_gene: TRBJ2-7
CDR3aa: CSARVAGGLDEQYF

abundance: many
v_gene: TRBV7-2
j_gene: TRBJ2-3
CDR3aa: CASSLRSGGTDTQYF

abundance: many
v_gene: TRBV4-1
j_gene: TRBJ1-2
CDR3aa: CASSQTDSDFYGYTF

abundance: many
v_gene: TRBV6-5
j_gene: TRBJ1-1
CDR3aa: CASSRTGTELAFF

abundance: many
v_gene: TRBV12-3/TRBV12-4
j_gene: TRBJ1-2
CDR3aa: CASSLLGVTYGYTF

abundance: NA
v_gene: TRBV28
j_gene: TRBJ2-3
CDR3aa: CASSLGPLDLQYF

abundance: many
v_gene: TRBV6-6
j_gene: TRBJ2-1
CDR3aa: CASWGTVYNEQFF

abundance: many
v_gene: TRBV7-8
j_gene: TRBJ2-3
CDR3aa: CASSLNRDKDTQYF

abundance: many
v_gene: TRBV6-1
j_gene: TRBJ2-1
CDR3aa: CASSEPRQLQFF

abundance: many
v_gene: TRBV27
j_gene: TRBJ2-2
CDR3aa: CASSLYTGDTGELFF

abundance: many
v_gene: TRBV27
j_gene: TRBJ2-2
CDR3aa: CASSKTSENTGELFF

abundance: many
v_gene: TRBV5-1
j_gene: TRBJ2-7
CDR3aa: CASSAPDREGSYEQYF

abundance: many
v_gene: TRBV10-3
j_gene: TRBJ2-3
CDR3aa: CAIIEGGNRSVGTQYF

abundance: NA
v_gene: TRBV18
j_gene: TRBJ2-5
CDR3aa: CASSPRTGKGETQYF

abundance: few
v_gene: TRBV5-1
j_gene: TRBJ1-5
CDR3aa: CASSPEQPQHF

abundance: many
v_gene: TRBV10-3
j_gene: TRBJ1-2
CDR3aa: CAISGGEVYGYTF

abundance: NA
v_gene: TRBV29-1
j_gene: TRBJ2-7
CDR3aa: CSTKVSSGSAEQYF

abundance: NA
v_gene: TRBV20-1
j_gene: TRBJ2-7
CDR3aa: CSGRDTYEQYF

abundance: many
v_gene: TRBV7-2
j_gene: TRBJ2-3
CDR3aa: CASTGLGYTDTQYF

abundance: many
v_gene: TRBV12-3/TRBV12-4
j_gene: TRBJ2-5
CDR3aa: CASSLGAEETQYF

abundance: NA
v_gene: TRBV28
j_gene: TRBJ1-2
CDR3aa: CVSGDGANYGYTF

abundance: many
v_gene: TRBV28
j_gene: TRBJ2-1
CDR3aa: CASSLSHNYNEQFF

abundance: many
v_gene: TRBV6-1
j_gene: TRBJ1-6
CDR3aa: CASRPLFGGTPLHF

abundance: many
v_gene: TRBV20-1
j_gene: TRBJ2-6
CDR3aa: CSAQNRGRRSGANVLTF

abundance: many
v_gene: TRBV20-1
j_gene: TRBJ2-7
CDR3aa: CSAIPPRGQYEQYF

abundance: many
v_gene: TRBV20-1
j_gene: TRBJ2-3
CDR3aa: CSPPGAGADTQYF

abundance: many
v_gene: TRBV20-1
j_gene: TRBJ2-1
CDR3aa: CSASYPDEQFF

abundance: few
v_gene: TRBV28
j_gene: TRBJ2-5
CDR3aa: CASSKQGSSQETQYF

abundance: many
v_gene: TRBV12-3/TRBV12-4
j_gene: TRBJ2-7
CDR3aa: CASSSQLGLTSEQYF

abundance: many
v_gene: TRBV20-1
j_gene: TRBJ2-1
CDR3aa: CSARNRESYEQFF

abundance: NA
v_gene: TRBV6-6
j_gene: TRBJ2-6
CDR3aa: CASSPLTGSGANVLTF

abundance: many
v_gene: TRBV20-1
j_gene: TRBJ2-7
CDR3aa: CSVPIDVTYEQYF

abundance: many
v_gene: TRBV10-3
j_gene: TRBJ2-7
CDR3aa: CAMGQTYEQYF

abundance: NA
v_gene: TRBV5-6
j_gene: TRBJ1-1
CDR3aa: CASSLLEVNVEAFF

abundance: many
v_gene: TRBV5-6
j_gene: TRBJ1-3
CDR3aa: CASSRGNTIYF

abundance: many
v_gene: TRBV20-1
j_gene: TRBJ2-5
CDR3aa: CSARPPPGETQYF

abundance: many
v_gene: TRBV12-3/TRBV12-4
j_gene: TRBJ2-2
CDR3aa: CASSLTGGHTGELFF

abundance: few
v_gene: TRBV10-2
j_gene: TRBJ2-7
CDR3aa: CASSDAGEFEQYF